These T cell receptor beta chains were read from a single sample in a study of beta chain features in type 1 diabetes. Some clones are missing from TCRdb's copy, which holds only in-frame ones; the method was immunoSEQ multiplex PCR. The sample has roughly 290,000 clones; 15% are singletons. The sample consisted of naive CD4+ T cells from blood. These receptors were collected from a man aged 18 to 30 with type 1 diabetes. The CDR3 runs from the conserved cysteine through the conserved F or W. The D gene is left open where the match is weak. Some rows have no size entry. The others give once, few or many, or a class for an expanded clone.

J gene	clone size	D gene	V gene	CDR3 DNA	CDR3 protein
TRBJ1-5	few	TRBD1	TRBV19	TGTGCCAGTAGTATAGTGGGACAGCTAATAGTACGGCCCCAGCATTTT	CASSIVGQLIVRPQHF
TRBJ2-4	NA	TRBD1	TRBV23-1	TGCGCCAGCAGCCCCAATCCCGGGACAGAACTAGCCAAAAACATTCAGTACTTC	CASSPNPGTELAKNIQYF
TRBJ1-1	few	NA	TRBV5-1	TGCGCCAGCAGCTCCCATGACATAGTTAACACTGAAGCTTTCTTT	CASSSHDIVNTEAFF
TRBJ2-7	few	NA	TRBV6-5	TGTGCCAGCAGTTACTCGATAAGCGGCAGTATATACGAGCAGTACTTC	CASSYSISGSIYEQYF
TRBJ2-5	NA	NA	TRBV2	TGTGCCAGCAGGCCTCCGGGACTTAGTACCGAGACCCAGTACTTC	CASRPPGLSTETQYF
TRBJ2-6	few	TRBD1	TRBV11-2	TGTGCCAGCAGCTTAGCTCCCGGGACAGGGACTGGGGCCAACGTCCTGACTTTC	CASSLAPGTGTGANVLTF
TRBJ2-3	NA	NA	TRBV7-9	TGTGCCAGCAGTTGGTCGGGAGATACGCAGTATTTT	CASSWSGDTQYF
TRBJ2-3	NA	NA	TRBV30	TGTGCCTGGATGGGGGGTCTTTCGACAGATACGCAGTATTTT	CAWMGGLSTDTQYF
TRBJ2-1	NA	NA	TRBV28	TGTGCCAGCAGTTTATCCTCCAGTAACAATGAGCAGTTCTTC	CASSLSSSNNEQFF
TRBJ2-6	NA	NA	TRBV11-2	TGTGCCAGCAGCCCCCGGGGTTCCGGGGCCAACGTCCTGACTTTC	CASSPRGSGANVLTF
TRBJ2-2	NA	NA	TRBV10-3	TGTGCCATCAGTGGAGAGTGGACCGGGGAGCTGTTTTTT	CAISGEWTGELFF
TRBJ2-7	NA	TRBD1	TRBV30	TGTGCCTGGCATGCAAAACCGGGACAGGGGACCTACGAGCAGTACTTC	CAWHAKPGQGTYEQYF
TRBJ2-5	NA	TRBD2	TRBV7-2	TGTGCCAGCCGGGGGGGGGAGACCCAGTACTTC	CASRGGETQYF
TRBJ1-2	NA	TRBD1	TRBV30	TGTGCCTGGAGTGTAAGGCTTGGGACAGGGGATGGCTACACCTTC	CAWSVRLGTGDGYTF
TRBJ2-5	NA	NA	TRBV30	TGTGCCTGGAGTGTGATCCCCCAGGGGACCCAGTACTTC	CAWSVIPQGTQYF
TRBJ1-2	NA	TRBD1	TRBV10-3	TGTGCCATCAGCCCAATGGACAGGGATGGCTACACCTTC	CAISPMDRDGYTF
TRBJ2-7	NA	TRBD1	TRBV14	TGTGCCAGCAGCCTGGGACAGACCTACGAGCAGTACTTC	CASSLGQTYEQYF
TRBJ2-2	few	TRBD2	TRBV11-2	TGTGCCAGCAGCTTCCGGACTAGCGGGAGAAGGGTGGAGGGGGAGCTGTTTTTT	CASSFRTSGRRVEGELFF
TRBJ2-1	few	NA	TRBV7-9	TGTGCCAGCAGCTTGGAAAGGACTTTTTACAATGAGCAGTTCTTC	CASSLERTFYNEQFF
TRBJ2-1	NA	NA	TRBV7-9	TGTGCCAGCAGCCCCCCAGGAGGTTTTCTCTACAATGAGCAGTTCTTC	CASSPPGGFLYNEQFF
TRBJ2-3	NA	NA	TRBV18	TGTGCCAGCTCACCACGGAGACGAGGATTCACAGATACGCAGTATTTT	CASSPRRRGFTDTQYF
TRBJ2-5	NA	NA	TRBV9	TGTGCCAGCAGCGTTTCGAGTCGGGAGACCCAGTACTTC	CASSVSSRETQYF
TRBJ1-5	NA	NA	TRBV6-1	TGTGCCAGCAGTGAGGTGACTTGGGGCAATCAGCCCCAGCATTTT	CASSEVTWGNQPQHF
TRBJ2-1	many	NA	TRBV4-3	TGCGCCAGCAGCCAAGATAGCAGGGAAGTACAGTTCTTC	CASSQDSREVQFF
TRBJ1-5	NA	NA	TRBV18	TGTGCCAGCTCCCCGGGACACAGCAATCAGCCCCAGCATTTT	CASSPGHSNQPQHF
TRBJ2-5	few	NA	TRBV15	TGTGCCACCAGCAGACCGGGCCAAGAGACCCAGTACTTC	CATSRPGQETQYF
TRBJ1-1	NA	NA	TRBV30	TGTGCCTGGAGTAGGGACCCAGGGAGGAGCGCTGAAGCTTTCTTT	CAWSRDPGRSAEAFF
TRBJ2-1	NA	TRBD2	TRBV28	TGTGCCAGTCGAGCCGGGACTAGGTTTCATGAGCAGTTCTTC	CASRAGTRFHEQFF
TRBJ2-1	NA	NA	TRBV2	TGTGCCAGCAGCTCGTACAATGAGCAGTTCTTC	CASSSYNEQFF
TRBJ2-7	NA	NA	TRBV28	TGTGCCAGCAGTCCCGTGCGGAGGGACGAGCAGTACTTC	CASSPVRRDEQYF
TRBJ1-6	NA	NA	TRBV7-2	TGTGCCAGCAGCTTAGTACCGAGGGATTCACCCCTCCACTTT	CASSLVPRDSPLHF